The clone carrying this T cell receptor beta chain was recorded once. Antigen: not known. The entry originates in a study of cytomegalovirus exposure and HLA in healthy donors. Vbeta (60) and Jbeta (13) primers were used in the PCR. TCRdb's table, derived via immunoSEQ multiplex PCR, lists solely in-frame clones and lacks some. The sample has fewer than 200,000 clones; approximately 85% are singletons. Study-level findings and limits: Cytomegalovirus association was assigned to around 150 TCR beta chains.

The clonotype comes from a man aged 45-65 years in good health and CMV-seropositive. Material for sequencing was PBMCs.

The CDR3 loop is CASSPHNPSGRANEQFF. For the CDR3, the DNA is TGTGCCAGCAGTCCACATAATCCTAGCGGGAGGGCCAATGAGCAGTTCTTC. This chain joins TRBV2 and TRBJ2-1; 12 bases map to TRBD2. The germline V gene has CDR1 SNHLY and CDR2 FYNNEI. Trimming at V came to 5 bases and at J to 6 bases, leaving 11 bases not matched to a gene. The CDR3 has 17 residues.